This passage covers 22 T cell receptor beta chains from one sample sequenced in a study of OX40 agonist ivuxolimab in advanced cancers. This table comes from immunoSEQ multiplex PCR, and its TCRdb copy is limited to in-frame clones, with some not included. Of about 74,000 clones listed, about 79% are singletons. The sequencing used CD4+ or CD8+ T cells sorted from blood, collected in a trial of the OX40 agonist ivuxolimab. The receptor set was obtained from an adult with an advanced solid tumor such as melanoma, head and neck, liver or kidney cancer.

The chain links TRBV29-1 to TRBJ2-3; the match to TRBD2 covers 10 bases. The CDR3 covers 17 residues. The germline CDR1 and CDR2 sequences are SQVTM and ANQGSEA. Unmatched junction bases numbered 13, after V lost 3 bases and J lost 4 bases. CDR3 region: CSVDSPSGRGGADTQYF. The DNA of the CDR3 is TGCAGCGTTGATTCCCCTAGCGGGAGAGGGGGGGCAGATACGCAGTATTTT.

V and J are TRBV19 and TRBJ2-1; 12 bases line up with TRBD2. This CDR3 spans 14 amino acids. V dropped 3 bases and J dropped 7; count of bases not matched to a gene: 1. From germline, CDR1 is LNHDA and CDR2 SQIVND (reference sequence). The CDR3 loop reads CASSILAGGNEQFF. The CDR3 DNA is TGTGCCAGTAGTATTCTAGCGGGAGGGAATGAGCAGTTCTTC. The whole variable domain, filled in from reference TRBV19 and TRBJ2-1, reads DGGITQSPKYLFRKEGQNVTLSCEQNLNHDAMYWYRQDPGQGLRLIYYSQIVNDFQKGDIAEGYSVSREKKESFPLTVTSAQKNPTAFYLCASSILAGGNEQFFGPGTRLTVL.

This clone was observed a few times. V and J are TRBV28 and TRBJ2-3; D may be TRBD1 (6 bases). Germline V lookup: CDR1 MDHEN, CDR2 SYDVKM. The CDR3 is made up of 15 amino acids. The germline V and J ends were trimmed by 8 bases and 0 bases, with 15 bases remaining between them. CDR3 amino acids: CASVRGGLSTDTQYF. Written as DNA, the CDR3 is TGTGCCAGCGTAAGAGGGGGTTTGAGCACAGATACGCAGTATTTT.

The chain combines TRBV11-2 with TRBJ2-5; 10 bases match TRBD2. The germline V gene encodes CDR1 SGHAT and CDR2 FQNNGV. This CDR3 region has 15 residues. V lost 0 bases to trimming and J lost 3 bases; unmatched junction nucleotides: 1. This chain's CDR3 is CASSLDGLAEETQYF. The CDR3 bases are TGTGCCAGCAGCTTAGATGGACTAGCGGAAGAGACCCAGTACTTC. The full variable domain, in which reference TRBV11-2 and TRBJ2-5 provide the parts outside the CDR3, is EAGVAQSPRYKIIEKRQSVAFWCNPISGHATLYWYQQILGQGPKLLIQFQNNGVVDDSQLPKDRFSAERLKGVDSTLKIQPAKLEDSAVYLCASSLDGLAEETQYFGPGTRLLVL.

This clone was seen only once. The CDR3 nucleotides are TGCAGCGTCGACAGCTCTAGCGGGAGAGGAGATACGCAGTATTTT. It specifies CSVDSSSGRGDTQYF. The J gene is TRBJ2-3, the V gene TRBV29-1, with TRBD2 identical over 10 bases. The CDR3 totals 15 residues. Germline CDR1 is SQVTM and CDR2 is ANQGSEA. V trimming: 6 bases; J trimming: 5 bases; junction bases outside the gene matches: 11.

V usage is TRBV5-1 and J usage is TRBJ1-1; D might be TRBD1 (6 bases). Germline lookup yields CDR1 SGHRS and CDR2 YFSETQ. The CDR3 spans 16 residues. The germline V and J ends were trimmed by 3 bases and 0 bases, with 15 bases remaining between them. The CDR3 region has the DNA TGCGCCAGCAGCTGGGGGTCAGGGGTCATGAACACTGAAGCTTTCTTT. Translated, it gives CASSWGSGVMNTEAFF. The whole variable domain, remainder taken from reference TRBV5-1 and TRBJ1-1, is KAGVTQTPRYLIKTRGQQVTLSCSPISGHRSVSWYQQTPGQGLQFLFEYFSETQRNKGNFPGRFSGRQFSNSRSEMNVSTLELGDSALYLCASSWGSGVMNTEAFFGQGTRLTVV.

The chain uses TRBV27 and TRBJ2-6; 7 bases agree with TRBD1. The CDR3 covers 17 residues. V shed 5 bases, J shed 2 bases, and the junction held 9 bases outside the gene matches. CDR1 is MNHEY, CDR2 SMNVEV, per germline (reference sequence). CDR3 in DNA: TGTGCCAGCAGTGCCTTGGGACAGTCGGCTGGGGCCAACGTCCTGACTTTC. Residues: CASSALGQSAGANVLTF.

This chain connects TRBV19 to TRBJ2-2; 14 positions agree with TRBD2. Germline CDR1 and CDR2: LNHDA and SQIVND (reference sequence). V lost 6 bases and J lost 5; bases outside the gene matches: 5. The CDR3 covers 16 residues. The CDR3, as DNA: TGTGCCAGTAGGCCGGGACTAGCGGGAGAAACCGGGGAGCTGTTTTTT. Translated: CASRPGLAGETGELFF.

The CDR3 loop reads CASRETGGGELFF. CDR3 nucleotide sequence: TGCGCCAGCAGGGAAACCGGAGGCGGGGAGCTGTTTTTT. The J gene is TRBJ2-2, the V gene TRBV4-1, with a possible D match to TRBD2 (5 bases). V gave up 6 bases and J gave up 7 bases, with 12 bases separating them. Per germline, CDR1 MGHRA and CDR2 YSYEKL. This CDR3 is 13 amino acids long.

This clone has just one count. The V gene is TRBV7-2, the J gene TRBJ2-2; unclear D gene. Germline values: CDR1 SGHTA, CDR2 FQGNSA. The length of the CDR3 is 16 residues. V lost 4 bases to trimming and J lost 1 base, with 13 bases between them. CDR3 residues: CASSYRTPGNTGELFF. CDR3 in DNA: TGTGCCAGCAGCTACCGGACCCCGGGGAACACCGGGGAGCTGTTTTTT.

The chain links TRBV21-1 to TRBJ1-2; the listed D gene, TRBD1, was not tested against the DNA. TRBV21-1 is a recognized pseudogene. This CDR3 is built from 18 residues. CDR3 nucleotide sequence: TGTGCCAGCAGCAAAGGTAGGAAGACAGGGGGCTGGGACTATGGCTACACCTTC. Amino acids: CASSKGRKTGGWDYGYTF.

The rearrangement links TRBV29-1 to TRBJ1-1; 7 positions match TRBD1. CDR1 and CDR2 from the germline V gene are SQVTM and ANQGSEA. After removal of 7 bases from V and 1 base from J, the junction contained 9 bases not matched to a gene. The CDR3 has 14 residues. The CDR3 here is CSANSWTGNTEAFF. CDR3 sequence (DNA): TGCAGCGCCAATTCTTGGACAGGGAACACTGAAGCTTTCTTT.

The rearrangement joins TRBV27 to TRBJ2-7; tentative D call: TRBD1 (5 bases). CDR1 is MNHEY and CDR2 is SMNVEV in the germline V gene (reference sequence). V was trimmed by 8 bases and J by 0 bases, leaving 14 bases between them. The CDR3 runs to 14 residues. CDR3 region: CASQTSQGSYEQYF. The CDR3 nucleotides are TGTGCCAGCCAAACTTCGCAGGGCTCCTACGAGCAGTACTTC.

V and J are TRBV15 and TRBJ2-7, with no clear D. Germline V lookup: CDR1 LNHNV, CDR2 YYDKDF (reference sequence). The CDR3 has 14 amino acids. The V gene lost 1 base and the J gene lost 3 bases, with 10 bases spanning the gap. CDR3 amino acids: CATSRGTEVYEQYF. CDR3 coding DNA: TGTGCCACCAGCAGAGGCACAGAGGTCTACGAGCAGTACTTC. Together with reference TRBV15 and TRBJ2-7, the CDR3 gives the full variable domain: DAMVIQNPRYQVTQFGKPVTLSCSQTLNHNVMYWYQQKSSQAPKLLFHYYDKDFNNEADTPDNFQSRRPNTSFCFLDIRSPGLGDTAMYLCATSRGTEVYEQYFGPGTRLTVT.

V usage is TRBV15 and J usage is TRBJ2-1; 8 bases are shared with TRBD2. V lost 3 bases, J lost 1 base, and 11 bases stayed unmatched. Looked up from germline, CDR1 is LNHNV and CDR2 is YYDKDF (reference sequence). The CDR3 is 18 residues long. The CDR3 region has the DNA TGTGCCACCAGCAGGATTGAAGCGGGAGCAGGGTCCTACAATGAGCAGTTCTTC. Translation gives CATSRIEAGAGSYNEQFF. The whole variable domain, remainder taken from reference TRBV15 and TRBJ2-1, is DAMVIQNPRYQVTQFGKPVTLSCSQTLNHNVMYWYQQKSSQAPKLLFHYYDKDFNNEADTPDNFQSRRPNTSFCFLDIRSPGLGDTAMYLCATSRIEAGAGSYNEQFFGPGTRLTVL.

CDR3 amino acids: CASTFGRSNNEQFF. The CDR3 DNA reads TGTGCCAGCACTTTCGGGCGGTCCAACAATGAGCAGTTCTTC. The chain links TRBV6-1 to TRBJ2-1; D gene unclear. CDR1 and CDR2 (germline): MNHNS, SASEGT. Deletions cut 7 bases from V and 5 bases from J, with 15 bases between. This CDR3 comprises 14 residues.

This chain joins TRBV6-1 and TRBJ2-5; D assignment may be TRBD1 or TRBD2 (5 bases each). The CDR3 totals 15 residues. Germline V gene sequence: CDR1 MNHNS, CDR2 SASEGT. V shed 3 bases and J shed 4 bases, with 15 bases lying between them. The CDR3, as DNA: TGTGCCAGCAGTGAGAGGGGCAGGTTGGGAGAGACCCAGTACTTC. Its protein is CASSERGRLGETQYF.

The chain employs TRBV19 and TRBJ2-5; D is ambiguous. This CDR3 has 10 amino acids. With 6 bases removed from V and 5 bases from J, the gap between germline ends came to 4 bases. Germline CDR1 LNHDA, CDR2 SQIVND (reference sequence). The CDR3 DNA sequence: TGTGCCAGTAGGTCTGAGACCCAGTACTTC. Translated, it gives CASRSETQYF.

This clone appeared a few times. V gene TRBV5-1 combines with J gene TRBJ1-4; 7 positions match TRBD1. V was pared by 4 bases and J by 6 bases, with 6 bases of the junction left unmatched. The length of the CDR3 is 14 residues. Germline CDR1 SGHRS, CDR2 YFSETQ. CDR3 region: CASSRGQLYEKLFF. Here the CDR3 DNA reads TGCGCCAGCAGCCGGGGACAGCTATATGAAAAACTGTTTTTT.

This rearrangement joins TRBV19 to TRBJ2-7, with 7 bases matching TRBD1. Trimming removed 5 bases from V and 2 bases from J; junction bases left unmatched: 6. Germline V gives CDR1 LNHDA, CDR2 SQIVND (reference sequence). The CDR3 is 14 amino acids. The CDR3 DNA follows: TGTGCCAGTAGTCCGAGGACAGGAGCCTACGAGCAGTACTTC. Translated: CASSPRTGAYEQYF.

The chain joins TRBV5-1 to TRBJ2-3; perhaps TRBD2 as D (6 bases). Germline CDR1 reads SGHRS; CDR2 reads YFSETQ. The V gene lost 0 bases and the J gene lost 6 bases, with 14 bases spanning the gap. The CDR3 sequence is 15 residues long. The CDR3 nucleotides read TGCGCCAGCAGCTTGGGGGCAGGAGGGTTGGATACGCAGTATTTT. Amino acid sequence: CASSLGAGGLDTQYF.

The chain joins TRBV28 to TRBJ1-2; D remains unclear. This CDR3 has 11 residues. The germline V and J ends were trimmed by 7 bases and 2 bases, with 5 bases remaining between them. Germline V gene lookup returns CDR1 MDHEN and CDR2 SYDVKM. CDR3 bases: TGTGCCAGCAATAGGAACTATGGCTACACCTTC. It encodes CASNRNYGYTF.